The rows below give T cell receptor beta chains drawn from one sample of a study of blood T cells in healthy people across ages. Using its own MiXCR run on the 5' RACE reads, TCRdb lists one record per CDR3 protein. In the table there are fewer than 900,000 distinct CDR3 sequences, 36% of which are singletons. The material sequenced was blood. Source of these receptors: a man aged 18 to 35 in good health. Each CDR3 is given with its conserved first and last residue. Fields, in order: V gene, CDR3 protein.

TRBV20-1	CSAQKGQGDSEQYF
TRBV5-1	CASSSGRGQETQYF
TRBV6-1	CASSLGRVETQFF
TRBV9	CASSVPRGAYDNEQYF
TRBV29-1	CSGFQENIQYF
TRBV7-9	CASSLGQPESGELFF
TRBV20-1	CSARDGGSEPQHF
TRBV4-2	CASSQGPGDEQFF
TRBV10-3	CAIRNAGQDYEQYF
TRBV4-2	CASSQAAFTDTQYF
TRBV20-1	CSARDPGGGVDEQFF
TRBV7-9	CASSPTVPDTQYF
TRBV7-2	CASSRGLAGGYSSSTDTQYF
TRBV5-1	CASSLEVAGNEQYF
TRBV6-5	CASSYSRVSLRDEQFF
TRBV20-1	CSARDVGGSNYNEQFF
TRBV6-2/TRBV6-3	CASSYSLIGGIGTEAFF
TRBV12-3/TRBV12-4	CASGEPGQGMPYEQYF
TRBV4-2	CASSQDRGTDGGEQFF
TRBV20-1	CSARDAGGETQYF
TRBV20-1	CSARDSRRGIEVQHF
TRBV12-3/TRBV12-4	CASSLIAGTTDTQYF
TRBV2	CASSEPTGPRGGSTDTQYF
TRBV5-1	CASSRGLAGLQETQYF
TRBV4-2	CASSQEEGTYGYTF
TRBV15	CATSRETLNTGELFF
TRBV6-2/TRBV6-3	CASRNQGSGNIQYF
TRBV7-9	CASSDEGGYEQYF
TRBV27	CASSFSAPQAGDTEAFF
TRBV6-2/TRBV6-3	CASSLTAHIQYF
TRBV20-1	CSGMDRGNQPQHF
TRBV12-3/TRBV12-4	CASSRPDHTDTQYF
TRBV24-1	CATATGRNKQFF
TRBV27	CASSFRPGTDNEQFF